These 30 T cell receptor beta chains were all obtained from the same sample, sequenced in a study of blood T cell repertoires in COVID-19 (dated by TCRdb to the early 2020s). Library preparation was by the immunoSEQ multiplex PCR assay. This is the immuneACCESS table as TCRdb keeps it, with only in-frame sequences that have V and J called. A part of the clones is gone; compared with another copy, unresolved V genes explain less than half, and the rest is unexplained. The sample records about 98,000 clones, over 70% of which are singletons. The ten largest clones add up to roughly 10% of the sample. The sequenced material came from peripheral blood. Receptors were obtained from a woman over 75 with acute or convalescent COVID-19.

This chain links TRBV28 with TRBJ1-3; D is unresolved. V shed 5 bases and J shed 4 bases, with 9 bases lying between them. CDR3 length equals 13 residues. Germline CDR1 and CDR2: MDHEN and SYDVKM. In nucleotides, the CDR3 is TGTGCCAGCAGTCTCCCACGGGGAAACACCATATATTTT. This sequence encodes CASSLPRGNTIYF.

This clone was recorded only once. The chain couples TRBV18 to TRBJ1-2, with D tentatively TRBD1 (5 bases). From germline, CDR1 is KGHSH and CDR2 LQKENI. Trimming left V 2 bases short and J 3 bases short, with 13 bases between. This CDR3 has 15 amino acids. The chain's CDR3 is CASSPGEGPYYGYTF. The DNA for the CDR3 is TGTGCCAGCTCACCAGGGGAGGGACCCTACTATGGCTACACCTTC.

This clone was picked up one time. The V call is TRBV14, the J call TRBJ2-1; TRBD1 might be the D (6 bases). Trimming cost V 6 bases and J 4 bases, with 10 bases left between them. Germline CDR1 is SGHDN and CDR2 is FVKESK. The CDR3 consists of 13 residues. In DNA, the CDR3 is TGTGCCAGCAGGGGGCAGGGGTACAATGAGCAGTTCTTC. Its translation: CASRGQGYNEQFF.

A single count supports this clone. The rearrangement joins TRBV4-2 to TRBJ2-7; D gene ambiguous. V was clipped by 1 base and J by 2 bases, with 9 bases between them. Germline V gene data show CDR1 as LGHNA and CDR2 as YNFKEQ. The CDR3 extends over 14 amino acids. The CDR3 nucleotides read TGTGCCAGCAGCCAAGGGCTTGGGCCCTACGAGCAGTACTTC. Its protein product is CASSQGLGPYEQYF.

The gene calls are TRBV5-8 and TRBJ2-3, with D uncertain. CDR1 SGHTS and CDR2 YDEGEE come from the germline V gene. This CDR3 is 13 amino acids long. Trimming removed 6 bases from V and 4 bases from J, with 12 bases in between. Here the CDR3 DNA reads TGTGCCAGCATCCCCCTTATTTCAGATACGCAGTATTTT. It codes for CASIPLISDTQYF.

This chain connects TRBV28 to TRBJ1-5, with D maybe TRBD1 (5 bases). The CDR3 has 15 residues. From germline, CDR1 is MDHEN and CDR2 SYDVKM. V was cut by 4 bases and J by 7 bases, with 17 bases left in between. The CDR3 DNA is TGTGCCAGCAGTTCCCAGCGGGTTAGGGGACAGCCCCAGCATTTT. Residues: CASSSQRVRGQPQHF.

This sequence joins TRBV23-1 and TRBJ2-5; 10 nucleotides agree with TRBD2. TRBV23-1 is assigned to the ORF class and has an uncertain function. V lost 0 bases and J lost 5; bases outside the gene matches: 3. The CDR3 length is 15 residues. CDR3 DNA sequence: TGCGCCAGCAGTCAATCCAAGCGGGGGGGTGAGACCCAGTACTTC. Its protein is CASSQSKRGGETQYF.

The rearrangement uses TRBV19 and TRBJ2-5, with D possibly matching TRBD1 (6 bases). Per the germline V gene, CDR1 is LNHDA and CDR2 is SQIVND (reference sequence). CDR3 length equals 13 residues. Between the trimmed V and J ends, which lost 3 bases and 5 bases, there was a span of 10 bases. As DNA, the CDR3 is TGTGCCAGTAGTATGCAGGGGCGGGAGACCCAGTACTTC. As protein: CASSMQGRETQYF. The full variable domain, its missing parts supplied by reference TRBV19 and TRBJ2-5, is DGGITQSPKYLFRKEGQNVTLSCEQNLNHDAMYWYRQDPGQGLRLIYYSQIVNDFQKGDIAEGYSVSREKKESFPLTVTSAQKNPTAFYLCASSMQGRETQYFGPGTRLLVL.

For this clone: One end of the junction fails to match germline, which may point to a read error. This chain connects TRBV9 to TRBJ2-1; TRBD1 aligns across 10 bases. This CDR3 has 15 amino acids. Germline assignment: CDR1 SGDLS and CDR2 YYNGEE. CDR3 nucleotides: TGTGTCAGCAGCGCGGGACAGGGGACCTACAATGAGCAGTTCTTC. This gives the protein CVSSAGQGTYNEQFF.

The rearrangement links TRBV2 to TRBJ1-2; 7 bases are shared with TRBD1. V shed 3 bases and J 6 bases; nucleotides not matched to a gene: 7. The CDR3 covers 14 residues. Germline V gene lookup returns CDR1 SNHLY and CDR2 FYNNEI. CDR3: CASSERQGRDGYTF. The DNA for the CDR3 is TGTGCCAGCAGTGAGAGACAGGGACGAGATGGCTACACCTTC.

This clone was seen more than once but under ten times. The chain links TRBV6-5 to TRBJ2-2; a weak D match, TRBD1 (6 bases). This CDR3 is 14 amino acids long. V was cut by 7 bases and J by 1 base, with 10 bases left in between. Germline V gene lookup returns CDR1 MNHEY and CDR2 SVGAGI. In DNA, the CDR3 is TGTGCCAGCATTTCGGGACAGAACACCGGGGAGCTGTTTTTT. Amino acid sequence: CASISGQNTGELFF.

The V call is TRBV3-1 (or the pseudogene TRBV3-2), the J call TRBJ1-2; no definite D call. CDR3 length: 18 residues. From germline, CDR1 is LGHDT and CDR2 YNNKEL (reference sequence). V lost 5 bases and J 0 bases, leaving 22 bases between the germline ends. As DNA, the CDR3 is TGTGCCAGCAGCTATGAAAGGAAGGAGGGTCTACCTAACTATGGCTACACCTTC. Translation: CASSYERKEGLPNYGYTF.

This sequence joins TRBV19 and TRBJ1-5; D is possibly TRBD1 (5 bases). This CDR3 spans 15 amino acids. Trimming took 3 bases from V and 2 from J, leaving 11 bases between them. CDR1 LNHDA and CDR2 SQIVND come from the germline V gene (reference sequence). The CDR3 loop reads CASSISVRGNQPQHF. The CDR3 nucleotides read TGTGCCAGTAGTATCTCGGTCAGGGGCAATCAGCCCCAGCATTTT. Variable domain in full (rest from reference TRBV19 and TRBJ1-5): DGGITQSPKYLFRKEGQNVTLSCEQNLNHDAMYWYRQDPGQGLRLIYYSQIVNDFQKGDIAEGYSVSREKKESFPLTVTSAQKNPTAFYLCASSISVRGNQPQHFGDGTRLSIL.

The gene calls are TRBV20-1 and TRBJ1-2, with unresolved D. This CDR3 contains 13 residues. V dropped 3 bases and J dropped 0 bases, with 8 bases sitting between them. Germline V gives CDR1 DFQATT, CDR2 SNEGSKA (reference sequence). The CDR3 is CSASFRANYGYTF. CDR3 DNA: TGCAGTGCTAGTTTTCGGGCTAACTATGGCTACACCTTC.

This chain links TRBV28 with TRBJ1-2; D remains unclear. This CDR3 spans 13 amino acids. V was cut by 10 bases and J by 0 bases, with 12 bases left in between. In germline, CDR1 is MDHEN, CDR2 SYDVKM. The CDR3 nucleotides read TGTGCCACCAGCCCCGTAGCTAACTATGGCTACACCTTC. Translated, it gives CATSPVANYGYTF.

The genes are TRBV19 and TRBJ1-1; 7 bases match TRBD1. Looked up from germline, CDR1 is LNHDA and CDR2 is SQIVND (reference sequence). This CDR3 is 16 amino acids long. Germline trimming cut 5 bases from V and 0 bases from J; bases unmatched to any gene: 9. CDR3 DNA sequence: TGTGCCAGTAGTCCCTACTCGGGACAGATGAACACTGAAGCTTTCTTT. Its protein is CASSPYSGQMNTEAFF.

The chain has TRBV6-5 and TRBJ1-3, with a weak D call TRBD1 (6 bases). Trimming took off 2 bases at V and 0 bases at J, with 11 bases between the two ends. From germline, CDR1 is MNHEY and CDR2 SVGAGI. This CDR3 has 16 residues. CDR3 DNA sequence: TGTGCCAGCAGTTACGGACAGCCGACCTCTGGAAACACCATATATTTT. Protein sequence: CASSYGQPTSGNTIYF.

This chain uses TRBV5-4 with TRBJ2-1; 11 positions match TRBD2. V trimming: 4 bases; J trimming: 5 bases; junction bases outside the gene matches: 5. The CDR3 totals 15 residues. The germline V gene encodes CDR1 SGHNT and CDR2 YYREEE (reference sequence). The CDR3 loop is CASSLDSGGDNEQFF. In DNA, the CDR3 is TGTGCCAGCAGCCTGGATAGCGGGGGGGACAATGAGCAGTTCTTC.

This clone was detected a few times. The genes are TRBV7-9 and TRBJ1-6; 7 nucleotides line up with TRBD1. The CDR3 loop spans 14 amino acids. Germline values: CDR1 SEHNR, CDR2 FQNEAQ (reference sequence). The trim removed 3 bases at V and 6 bases at J, leaving 2 bases unmatched. The CDR3 bases are TGTGCCAGCAGCTTGGGACAGCTTAATTCACCCCTCCACTTT. Translating gives CASSLGQLNSPLHF.

J is TRBJ2-5 and V is TRBV7-9, with a tentative D call TRBD1 (6 bases). This CDR3 spans 14 amino acids. V was cut by 3 bases and J by 5 bases, with 13 bases left in between. Germline V CDR1 and CDR2: SEHNR, FQNEAQ (reference sequence). The CDR3 loop reads CASSFGGAQETQYF. CDR3 DNA: TGTGCCAGCAGCTTTGGGGGCGCGCAGGAGACCCAGTACTTC.

The chain has TRBV28 and TRBJ1-1, with D possibly matching TRBD1 (5 bases). CDR3 length: 13 residues. Trimming removed 4 bases from V and 2 bases from J, with 8 bases in between. From germline, CDR1 is MDHEN and CDR2 SYDVKM. The CDR3 loop is CASSSRVNTEAFF. CDR3 sequence (DNA): TGTGCCAGCAGTTCCAGGGTAAACACTGAAGCTTTCTTT.

This clone appeared many times. V and J are TRBV28 and TRBJ2-1; 8 nucleotides align to TRBD2. V shed 5 bases, J shed 6 bases, and the junction held 6 bases outside the gene matches. CDR1 and CDR2 (germline): MDHEN, SYDVKM. CDR3 length: 14 residues. CDR3 residues: CASSPRGGFNEQFF. The CDR3 bases are TGTGCCAGCAGTCCTCGGGGGGGCTTCAATGAGCAGTTCTTC.

This clone has only a few counts. The chain employs TRBV6-2 or TRBV6-3 and TRBJ1-5; possible D gene TRBD1, 5 bases. V shed 0 bases and J shed 1 base, with 13 bases lying between them. The CDR3 loop spans 17 amino acids. In germline, CDR1 is MNHEY, CDR2 SVGEGT. Here the CDR3 DNA reads TGTGCCAGCAGTTACTCTCCCTTGACAGAAAGCAATCAGCCCCAGCATTTT. As protein: CASSYSPLTESNQPQHF.

The rearrangement joins TRBV28 to TRBJ1-1, with D perhaps TRBD1 (6 bases). The V gene's germline CDR1 is MDHEN and CDR2 SYDVKM. The CDR3 spans 13 residues. V lost 6 bases, J lost 6 bases, and 14 bases lay in between. In DNA, the CDR3 is TGTGCCAGCAGGGGAGGGGGTAGGGCTGAAGCTTTCTTT. Protein sequence: CASRGGGRAEAFF.

The sample holds one count of this clone. This chain links TRBV27 with TRBJ1-2; TRBD1 agrees at 8 bases. V shed 3 bases, J shed 9 bases, and the junction held 6 bases outside the gene matches. The CDR3 is 13 residues long. In germline, CDR1 is MNHEY, CDR2 SMNVEV (reference sequence). The CDR3 loop reads CASSLQGAGSYTF. CDR3 nucleotides: TGTGCCAGCAGTTTGCAGGGGGCCGGGAGCTACACCTTC.

This chain uses TRBV28 with TRBJ1-1, with 9 bases lining up with TRBD1. The CDR3 consists of 16 residues. The V segment lost 6 bases and the J segment 3 bases; nucleotides outside the gene matches: 11. Germline V gene sequence: CDR1 MDHEN, CDR2 SYDVKM. The CDR3 loop reads CASRPGTGRFYTEAFF. The CDR3 bases are TGTGCCAGCAGGCCAGGGACAGGGAGGTTTTACACTGAAGCTTTCTTT. The complete variable domain, with remaining parts taken from reference TRBV28 and TRBJ1-1, reads DVKVTQSSRYLVKRTGEKVFLECVQDMDHENMFWYRQDPGLGLRLIYFSYDVKMKEKGDIPEGYSVSREKKERFSLILESASTNQTSMYLCASRPGTGRFYTEAFFGQGTRLTVV.

The V gene is TRBV18, the J gene TRBJ1-4; 9 bases fit TRBD1. With 3 bases clipped from V and 6 bases from J, the junction kept 2 bases outside the gene matches. The germline CDR1 and CDR2 sequences are KGHSH and LQKENI. This CDR3 is 14 amino acids long. The CDR3 sequence: CASSPGTGYEKLFF. CDR3 nucleotide sequence: TGTGCCAGCTCACCTGGGACAGGGTATGAAAAACTGTTTTTT.

The genes are TRBV11-2 and TRBJ2-7; the D gene is possibly TRBD1 (5 bases). CDR1 is SGHAT, CDR2 FQNNGV, per germline. The CDR3 spans 15 residues. Trimming cost V 2 bases and J 0 bases, with 11 bases left between them. The CDR3 here is CASSLYRGFSYEQYF. The DNA of the CDR3 is TGTGCCAGCAGCTTATATAGGGGTTTCTCCTACGAGCAGTACTTC.

This clone was counted between two and nine times. The chain uses TRBV6-5 and TRBJ1-6; D ambiguous. This CDR3 has 14 amino acids. V lost 6 bases and J lost 15, with 21 bases in between. Germline CDR1 reads MNHEY; CDR2 reads SVGAGI. The DNA for the CDR3 is TGTGCCAGCAGAAGCACTAAAGGCCTTCCACTCCTCCACTTT. As protein: CASRSTKGLPLLHF.

The chain combines TRBV7-2 with TRBJ2-1; 10 nucleotides match TRBD1. CDR1 is SGHTA and CDR2 is FQGNSA in the germline V gene. This CDR3 spans 17 amino acids. Trimming cost V 2 bases and J 5 bases; bases outside gene matches: 9. The CDR3 is CASSLFSRTGGDNEQFF. The CDR3 region has the DNA TGTGCCAGCAGCTTATTTAGTCGGACAGGGGGTGACAATGAGCAGTTCTTC. Combining the CDR3 with reference TRBV7-2 and TRBJ2-1 gives the whole variable domain GAGVSQSPSNKVTEKGKDVELRCDPISGHTALYWYRQSLGQGLEFLIYFQGNSAPDKSGLPSDRFSAERTGGSVSTLTIQRTQQEDSAVYLCASSLFSRTGGDNEQFFGPGTRLTVL.